A selection of T cell receptor beta chains follows, all from one sample in a study of T cell responses to AZD1222 COVID-19 vaccine. Clones were read by immunoSEQ multiplex PCR, and TCRdb kept only the in-frame ones, dropping some. The sample shows roughly 120,000 clones, less than 90% of them seen only once. The starting material was peripheral blood, obtained on day 0 of AZD1222 vaccination. These receptors were obtained from an adult in good health. Both conserved end residues are part of each CDR3. The order of the fields is CDR3 protein, CDR3 DNA, J gene, D gene, clone size, V gene. D genes are given only for firm matches. The size of a clone is reported for some rows only, either as once, few or many, or as a class for expanded clones.

CDR3: CASSQQTHGEETQYF; DNA: TGTGCCAGCAGCCAACAGACCCACGGGGAAGAGACCCAGTACTTC; J: TRBJ2-5; D: NA; size: NA; V: TRBV4-2
CDR3: CASSTEYNEQFF; DNA: TGTGCCAGCAGCACAGAGTACAATGAGCAGTTCTTC; J: TRBJ2-1; D: NA; size: NA; V: TRBV12-3/TRBV12-4
CDR3: CASSLGEGSSGGATDEQFF; DNA: TGTGCCAGCAGCTTAGGGGAAGGGAGTAGCGGGGGGGCTACGGATGAGCAGTTCTTC; J: TRBJ2-1; D: TRBD2; size: NA; V: TRBV11-2
CDR3: CATSRDYETGEAFF; DNA: TGTGCCACCAGCAGAGATTACGAGACAGGTGAAGCTTTCTTT; J: TRBJ1-1; D: NA; size: NA; V: TRBV15
CDR3: CASSSPLGRDYNEQFF; DNA: TGTGCCAGCAGCTCACCTCTCGGACGAGATTACAATGAGCAGTTCTTC; J: TRBJ2-1; D: NA; size: NA; V: TRBV7-9
CDR3: CASSLLDRDSGEQYF; DNA: TGTGCCAGCAGCTTATTGGACAGGGATTCGGGGGAGCAGTACTTC; J: TRBJ2-7; D: TRBD1; size: NA; V: TRBV11-2
CDR3: CASSKVSGGYNEQFF; DNA: TGTGCCAGCAGCAAAGTCAGCGGGGGCTACAATGAGCAGTTCTTC; J: TRBJ2-1; D: TRBD2; size: NA; V: TRBV6-6
CDR3: CASSQGTTVDTQYF; DNA: TGTGCCAGCAGCCAAGGGACTACCGTAGATACGCAGTATTTT; J: TRBJ2-3; D: TRBD2; size: NA; V: TRBV5-4
CDR3: CASGQVNTEAFF; DNA: TGTGCCAGCGGACAGGTTAACACTGAAGCTTTCTTT; J: TRBJ1-1; D: TRBD1; size: NA; V: TRBV27
CDR3: CASSADYNEKLFF; DNA: TGTGCCAGCAGCGCGGACTATAATGAAAAACTGTTTTTT; J: TRBJ1-4; D: NA; size: NA; V: TRBV9
CDR3: CASSLEGLNQPQHF; DNA: TGCGCCAGCAGCTTGGAAGGGTTGAATCAGCCCCAGCATTTT; J: TRBJ1-5; D: NA; size: NA; V: TRBV5-1
CDR3: CASSPSGVESYNEQFF; DNA: TGTGCCAGCAGCCCTAGCGGAGTCGAGTCCTACAATGAGCAGTTCTTC; J: TRBJ2-1; D: TRBD2; size: NA; V: TRBV11-3
CDR3: CASSEAARFSYNSPLHF; DNA: TGTGCCAGCAGTGAAGCGGCAAGATTCTCCTATAATTCACCCCTCCACTTT; J: TRBJ1-6; D: NA; size: NA; V: TRBV6-1
CDR3: CASSPSGGYYNEQFF; DNA: TGTGCCAGCAGCCCGAGTGGCGGGTACTACAATGAGCAGTTCTTC; J: TRBJ2-1; D: NA; size: NA; V: TRBV9
CDR3: CASSLTTGTYEQYF; DNA: TGCGCCAGCAGCTTGACGACAGGGACCTACGAGCAGTACTTC; J: TRBJ2-7; D: TRBD1; size: NA; V: TRBV5-1
CDR3: CASSIFPSGSYEQYF; DNA: TGTGCCAGTAGTATATTCCCTAGCGGGTCCTACGAGCAGTACTTC; J: TRBJ2-7; D: TRBD2; size: NA; V: TRBV19
CDR3: CASSVGLGAHEQYF; DNA: TGTGCCAGCAGCGTAGGATTAGGGGCGCACGAGCAGTACTTC; J: TRBJ2-7; D: NA; size: NA; V: TRBV9
CDR3: CASSLAFQVGGVRSYEQYF; DNA: TGTGCCAGCAGCTTAGCCTTCCAGGTCGGGGGAGTGAGGTCCTACGAGCAGTACTTC; J: TRBJ2-7; D: NA; size: NA; V: TRBV13
CDR3: CASSLAANTEAFF; DNA: TGTGCCAGCAGTTTAGCCGCGAACACTGAAGCTTTCTTT; J: TRBJ1-1; D: NA; size: NA; V: TRBV12-3/TRBV12-4
CDR3: CASSENGGKTEAFF; DNA: TGTGCCAGCAGTGAAAATGGCGGAAAAACTGAAGCTTTCTTT; J: TRBJ1-1; D: NA; size: NA; V: TRBV2
CDR3: CASRYLTSGRAHEQYF; DNA: TGTGCCAGCAGATACCTTACTAGCGGGAGGGCCCACGAGCAGTACTTC; J: TRBJ2-7; D: TRBD2; size: NA; V: TRBV28
CDR3: CASSIPGTSGGYTDTQYF; DNA: TGTGCCAGCAGCATTCCCGGGACTAGCGGGGGGTACACAGATACGCAGTATTTT; J: TRBJ2-3; D: TRBD2; size: NA; V: TRBV11-3
CDR3: CASRPDREGSEQYF; DNA: TGTGCCAGCAGACCGGACAGGGAAGGGTCCGAGCAGTACTTC; J: TRBJ2-7; D: TRBD1; size: NA; V: TRBV2
CDR3: CASSRRNSNQPQHF; DNA: TGTGCCAGCAGTCGGAGGAATAGCAATCAGCCCCAGCATTTT; J: TRBJ1-5; D: NA; size: NA; V: TRBV6-2/TRBV6-3
CDR3: CASSRLGGSPLHF; DNA: TGTGCCAGCAGCCGATTGGGGGGGTCACCCCTCCACTTT; J: TRBJ1-6; D: NA; size: NA; V: TRBV11-1
CDR3: CASRGGQGSGYTF; DNA: TGTGCCAGCAGGGGCGGACAGGGGAGTGGCTACACCTTC; J: TRBJ1-2; D: TRBD1; size: NA; V: TRBV2
CDR3: CASNPGTGDTDTQYF; DNA: TGTGCCAGCAACCCCGGGACAGGGGATACAGATACGCAGTATTTT; J: TRBJ2-3; D: TRBD1; size: NA; V: TRBV28
CDR3: CASSGGAMGTEAFF; DNA: TGCGCCAGCAGTGGAGGGGCAATGGGGACTGAAGCTTTCTTT; J: TRBJ1-1; D: NA; size: NA; V: TRBV10-2
CDR3: CASSLNGLAYEQYF; DNA: TGTGCCAGCAGCTTAAACGGACTAGCCTACGAGCAGTACTTC; J: TRBJ2-7; D: TRBD2; size: NA; V: TRBV7-2
CDR3: CASSLEGSGSYEQYF; DNA: TGTGCCAGCAGCTTGGAGGGTAGCGGGAGCTACGAGCAGTACTTC; J: TRBJ2-7; D: TRBD2; size: NA; V: TRBV7-9
CDR3: CASSYTDTQYF; DNA: TGTGCCAGCAGTTACACAGATACGCAGTATTTT; J: TRBJ2-3; D: NA; size: NA; V: TRBV28
CDR3: CASSLPGHEQYF; DNA: TGCGCCAGCAGCCTCCCCGGGCACGAGCAGTACTTC; J: TRBJ2-7; D: NA; size: NA; V: TRBV5-1
CDR3: CSVVQIRTHMNTEAFF; DNA: TGCAGCGTTGTCCAAATCCGGACCCATATGAACACTGAAGCTTTCTTT; J: TRBJ1-1; D: NA; size: NA; V: TRBV29-1
CDR3: CASSLAPGETQYF; DNA: TGTGCCAGCAGCTTAGCCCCAGGGGAGACCCAGTACTTC; J: TRBJ2-5; D: NA; size: NA; V: TRBV7-2
CDR3: CASSEAREATYF; DNA: TGTGCCAGCAGTGAAGCTCGCGAAGCTACGTACTTC; J: TRBJ2-7; D: NA; size: NA; V: TRBV6-1
CDR3: CAWTFSRQSTEAFF; DNA: TGTGCCTGGACCTTCTCGAGGCAGAGCACTGAAGCTTTCTTT; J: TRBJ1-1; D: NA; size: NA; V: TRBV30
CDR3: CASSPGQTGNTIYF; DNA: TGTGCCAGCTCACCAGGGCAGACTGGAAACACCATATATTTT; J: TRBJ1-3; D: NA; size: NA; V: TRBV18
CDR3: CASSLTGNTEAFF; DNA: TGTGCCAGCAGTTTGACAGGGAACACTGAAGCTTTCTTT; J: TRBJ1-1; D: NA; size: NA; V: TRBV12-3/TRBV12-4
CDR3: CASSSRHGYEQYF; DNA: TGTGCCAGCAGCTCCCGCCATGGCTACGAGCAGTACTTC; J: TRBJ2-7; D: NA; size: few; V: TRBV11-3
CDR3: CASSSVDRGAYEQYF; DNA: TGTGCCAGCAGCTCGGTGGACAGGGGTGCGTACGAGCAGTACTTC; J: TRBJ2-7; D: TRBD1; size: NA; V: TRBV5-5
CDR3: CASSSGRGQGFSYEQYF; DNA: TGTGCCAGCAGCTCTGGAAGGGGGCAGGGCTTCTCCTACGAGCAGTACTTC; J: TRBJ2-7; D: TRBD1; size: NA; V: TRBV5-4
CDR3: CASSLAGEWTGELFF; DNA: TGTGCCAGCAGCTTGGCGGGGGAATGGACCGGGGAGCTGTTTTTT; J: TRBJ2-2; D: TRBD2; size: NA; V: TRBV7-8
CDR3: CATTGQGEYF; DNA: TGTGCCACCACGGGACAGGGGGAGTACTTC; J: TRBJ2-7; D: TRBD1; size: NA; V: TRBV6-5
CDR3: CASSPPWQNNEQFF; DNA: TGTGCCAGCTCACCACCGTGGCAGAACAATGAGCAGTTCTTC; J: TRBJ2-1; D: NA; size: NA; V: TRBV18
CDR3: CASTAGDRYNEQFF; DNA: TGCGCCAGTACGGCGGGTGACAGGTACAATGAGCAGTTCTTC; J: TRBJ2-1; D: NA; size: NA; V: TRBV5-1
CDR3: CASSLGGYEEQYF; DNA: TGTGCCAGCAGCTTGGGTGGCTACGAGGAGCAGTACTTC; J: TRBJ2-7; D: NA; size: NA; V: TRBV5-8
CDR3: CASSIVAAYEQYF; DNA: TGCGCCAGCAGCATCGTAGCGGCCTACGAGCAGTACTTC; J: TRBJ2-7; D: NA; size: NA; V: TRBV5-1
CDR3: CASSPRAGVVYEQYF; DNA: TGTGCCAGCAGCCCTAGAGCCGGGGTCGTCTACGAGCAGTACTTC; J: TRBJ2-7; D: NA; size: NA; V: TRBV13
CDR3: CASSQGASYEQYF; DNA: TGCGCCAGCAGCCAAGGTGCGAGCTACGAGCAGTACTTC; J: TRBJ2-7; D: NA; size: NA; V: TRBV4-1
CDR3: CASSLVGGDYGYTF; DNA: TGCGCCAGCAGCTTGGTAGGGGGCGACTATGGCTACACCTTC; J: TRBJ1-2; D: TRBD1; size: NA; V: TRBV5-1
CDR3: CASSIDDSGYVYEQYF; DNA: TGTGCCAGTAGTATAGATGATAGCGGATACGTCTACGAGCAGTACTTC; J: TRBJ2-7; D: NA; size: NA; V: TRBV19
CDR3: CASSLGAASYEQYF; DNA: TGCGCCAGCAGCTTGGGGGCAGCTTCCTACGAGCAGTACTTC; J: TRBJ2-7; D: NA; size: NA; V: TRBV5-1
CDR3: CASSRSQGNLYGYTF; DNA: TGTGCCAGCTCACGATCCCAGGGGAATCTCTATGGCTACACCTTC; J: TRBJ1-2; D: NA; size: NA; V: TRBV18
CDR3: CATSDLHRGAETQYF; DNA: TGTGCCACCAGTGATTTGCACAGGGGCGCAGAGACCCAGTACTTC; J: TRBJ2-5; D: TRBD1; size: few; V: TRBV24-1
CDR3: CASSPREYNEQFF; DNA: TGTGCCAGCAGCCCCCGGGAATACAATGAGCAGTTCTTC; J: TRBJ2-1; D: NA; size: once; V: TRBV4-2
CDR3: CASSTREAGGHYEQYF; DNA: TGTGCCAGTAGTACCCGAGAAGCGGGAGGTCACTACGAGCAGTACTTC; J: TRBJ2-7; D: TRBD2; size: few; V: TRBV19
CDR3: CASTPSTGYYGYTF; DNA: TGTGCCAGTACCCCGTCGACAGGGTACTATGGCTACACCTTC; J: TRBJ1-2; D: TRBD1; size: NA; V: TRBV19
CDR3: CASSKTGAKGYF; DNA: TGTGCCAGCAGTAAGACAGGGGCCAAGGGATACTTC; J: TRBJ2-5; D: TRBD1; size: NA; V: TRBV2
CDR3: CASSAEKSYEQYF; DNA: TGTGCCAGCAGCGCGGAGAAATCCTACGAGCAGTACTTC; J: TRBJ2-7; D: NA; size: NA; V: TRBV2